This T cell receptor (beta chain) is from a study of shared clonotypes between healthy human individuals. Clones were read by immunoSEQ multiplex PCR, and TCRdb kept only the in-frame ones, dropping some. The sample has hundreds of thousands of clones, around 73% seen once. Per germline, CDR1 LNHDA and CDR2 SQIVND (reference sequence). V gave up 4 bases and J gave up 7 bases, with 14 bases separating them. This CDR3 has 14 amino acids. This chain links TRBV19 with TRBJ2-1, with D unclear. This receptor was identified in a woman aged 25 to 39 in good health. The sequenced material came from memory CD4+ T cells sorted from blood. Indicated subset: CD45RA-negative fraction. The CDR3 DNA follows: TGTGCCAGTAGTAAGGCGGCACTCCCAAATGAGCAGTTCTTC. Amino acid sequence: CASSKAALPNEQFF.